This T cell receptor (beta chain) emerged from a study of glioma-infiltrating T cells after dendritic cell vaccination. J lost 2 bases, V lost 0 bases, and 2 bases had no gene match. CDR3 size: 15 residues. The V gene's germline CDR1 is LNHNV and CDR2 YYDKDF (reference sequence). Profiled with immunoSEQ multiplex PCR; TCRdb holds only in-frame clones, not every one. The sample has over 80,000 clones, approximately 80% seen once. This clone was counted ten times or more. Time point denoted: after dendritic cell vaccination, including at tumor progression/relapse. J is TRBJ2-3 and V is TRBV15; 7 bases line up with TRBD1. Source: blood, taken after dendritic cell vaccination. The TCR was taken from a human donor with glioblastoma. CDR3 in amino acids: CATSRDDRATDTQYF. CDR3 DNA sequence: TGTGCCACCAGCAGAGATGACAGGGCCACAGATACGCAGTATTTT. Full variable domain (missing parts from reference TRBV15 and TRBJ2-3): DAMVIQNPRYQVTQFGKPVTLSCSQTLNHNVMYWYQQKSSQAPKLLFHYYDKDFNNEADTPDNFQSRRPNTSFCFLDIRSPGLGDTAMYLCATSRDDRATDTQYFGPGTRLTVL.